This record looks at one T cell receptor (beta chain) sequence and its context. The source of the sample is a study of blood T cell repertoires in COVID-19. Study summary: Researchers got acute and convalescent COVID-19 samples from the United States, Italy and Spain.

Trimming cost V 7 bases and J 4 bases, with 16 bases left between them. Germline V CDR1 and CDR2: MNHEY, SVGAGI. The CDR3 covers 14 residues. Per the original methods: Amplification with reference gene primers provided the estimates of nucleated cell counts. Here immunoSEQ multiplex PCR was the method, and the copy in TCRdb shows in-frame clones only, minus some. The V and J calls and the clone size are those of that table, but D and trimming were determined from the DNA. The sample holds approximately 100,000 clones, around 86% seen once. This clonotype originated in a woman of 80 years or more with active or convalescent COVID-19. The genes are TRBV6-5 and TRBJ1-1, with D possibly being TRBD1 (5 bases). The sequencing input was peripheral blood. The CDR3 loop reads CASTLGGVGTEAFF. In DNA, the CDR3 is TGTGCCAGCACTCTGGGAGGGGTGGGCACTGAAGCTTTCTTT.